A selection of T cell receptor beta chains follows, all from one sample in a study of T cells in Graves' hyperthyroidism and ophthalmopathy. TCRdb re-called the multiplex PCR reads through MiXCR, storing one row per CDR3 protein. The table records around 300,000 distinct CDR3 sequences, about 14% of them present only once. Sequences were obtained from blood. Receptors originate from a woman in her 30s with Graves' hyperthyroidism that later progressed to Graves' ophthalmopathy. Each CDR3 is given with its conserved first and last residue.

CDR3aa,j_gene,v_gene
CASSLGTSGRFREQYF,TRBJ2-7,TRBV7-8
CASSFGIGRGTEAFF,TRBJ1-1,TRBV7-2
CAWSQVGGQDTEAFF,TRBJ1-1,TRBV30
CASSLPSGGALLYEQYF,TRBJ2-7,TRBV7-2
CASSYLGPTNYGYTF,TRBJ1-2,TRBV6-2/TRBV6-3
CASSLGTGLSSNQPQHF,TRBJ1-5,TRBV7-9
CASSPTVAENEAFF,TRBJ1-1,TRBV5-4
CASTSLAGVTDTQYF,TRBJ2-3,TRBV6-1
CASSPVGSGNTIYF,TRBJ1-3,TRBV19
CASSLWEGNNEQFF,TRBJ2-1,TRBV6-1
CASSLSRGQGTEAFF,TRBJ1-1,TRBV5-1
CASSLGGTGRTDTQYF,TRBJ2-3,TRBV7-9
CASSRTGGYEQYF,TRBJ2-7,TRBV27
CASSDHSGGADTQYF,TRBJ2-3,TRBV7-8
CASVGIIAGGGANVLTF,TRBJ2-6,TRBV2
CASRPGLAGGTDTQYF,TRBJ2-3,TRBV7-2
CASTVTGGISPLHF,TRBJ1-6,TRBV19
CASSFVGVTGELFF,TRBJ2-2,TRBV7-2
CASSLSGAGTDTQYF,TRBJ2-3,TRBV7-2
CASSFARGPRGYNEQFF,TRBJ2-1,TRBV5-1